This entry describes one T cell receptor beta chain. The antigen is unknown. Sequencing used immunoSEQ multiplex PCR; TCRdb keeps in-frame clones, though not all of them. The table lists about 140,000 clones, about nine tenths of them singletons. These data originate in a study of CD4+ T cells in melanoma. Per germline, CDR1 SGHTA and CDR2 FQGNSA. The CDR3 is 14 residues long. Trimming cost V 2 bases and J 2 bases, with 9 bases left between them. Study-wide points: CD8+ T cell, macrophage and B cell function reportedly correlated with neoantigen-specific CD4+ T cells. Reportedly, melanoma neoantigen-specific CD4+ T cells showed varied differentiation states.

V gene TRBV7-2 combines with J gene TRBJ1-2; a weak D match, TRBD1 (5 bases). The TCR originated in a human donor with melanoma. The CDR3 DNA follows: TGTGCCAGCAGCTTATGGACAAAAAACTATGGCTACACCTTC. Protein product: CASSLWTKNYGYTF.